Shown below are 28 T cell receptor beta chains from a single sample sequenced in a study of cytomegalovirus exposure and HLA in healthy donors. The PCR employed 60 Vbeta primers together with 13 Jbeta primers. The data were produced by immunoSEQ multiplex PCR, yet TCRdb's version contains in-frame clones alone and is incomplete. The table has 150,000 to 200,000 clones, around 65% seen once. Sequenced sample: PBMCs. Every receptor here comes from a woman between 40 and 55 years old in good health and CMV-seropositive.

This clone was seen a single time. The rearrangement joins TRBV2 to TRBJ1-3, with D possibly being TRBD1 (5 bases). The CDR3 contains 15 residues. In germline, CDR1 is SNHLY, CDR2 FYNNEI. V was pared by 5 bases and J by 0 bases, with 11 bases between. This CDR3 is CASSPQGYSGNTIYF. The CDR3 nucleotides are TGTGCCAGCAGTCCGCAGGGATACTCTGGAAACACCATATATTTT. Supplemented by reference TRBV2 and TRBJ1-3, the full variable domain reads EPEVTQTPSHQVTQMGQEVILRCVPISNHLYFYWYRQILGQKVEFLVSFYNNEISEKSEIFDDQFSVERPDGSNFTLKIRSTKLEDSAMYFCASSPQGYSGNTIYFGEGSWLTVV.

V gene TRBV5-6 combines with J gene TRBJ2-5; D perhaps matches TRBD1 (6 bases). The CDR3 spans 14 residues. V dropped 0 bases and J dropped 1 base, with 7 bases sitting between them. CDR1 and CDR2 from the germline V gene are SGHDT and YYEEEE. The chain's CDR3 is CASSLDRVQETQYF. CDR3 DNA: TGTGCCAGCAGCTTGGACAGGGTCCAAGAGACCCAGTACTTC.

The rearrangement uses TRBV6-1 and TRBJ1-5, with a possible D match to TRBD1 (6 bases). Looked up from germline, CDR1 is MNHNS and CDR2 is SASEGT. This CDR3 contains 15 residues. With 6 bases removed from V and 0 bases from J, the gap between germline ends came to 12 bases. The CDR3: CASRRTVYSNQPQHF. CDR3 nucleotide sequence: TGTGCCAGCAGGCGGACAGTTTATAGCAATCAGCCCCAGCATTTT.

The chain uses TRBV28 and TRBJ2-7, with 8 bases fitting TRBD1. CDR3 length: 13 amino acids. The germline V gene encodes CDR1 MDHEN and CDR2 SYDVKM. V dropped 9 bases and J dropped 4; count of bases not matched to a gene: 8. The CDR3 region is CARSPRDRYEQYF. The CDR3 DNA follows: TGTGCCAGGAGTCCCCGGGACAGGTACGAGCAGTACTTC. Full variable domain (outside the CDR3, taken from reference TRBV28 and TRBJ2-7): DVKVTQSSRYLVKRTGEKVFLECVQDMDHENMFWYRQDPGLGLRLIYFSYDVKMKEKGDIPEGYSVSREKKERFSLILESASTNQTSMYLCARSPRDRYEQYFGPGTRLTVT.

This clone was counted many times. V and J are TRBV10-3 and TRBJ1-1; 8 nucleotides agree with TRBD1. V gave up 4 bases and J gave up 4 bases; unmatched junction bases: 5. The CDR3 spans 14 residues. CDR1 and CDR2 (germline): ENHRY, SYGVKD. The CDR3 sequence is CAISGGQASTEAFF. For the CDR3, the DNA is TGTGCCATCAGTGGGGGACAGGCGAGCACTGAAGCTTTCTTT.

The V and J genes are TRBV6-5 and TRBJ2-3, with 7 bases matching TRBD1. The CDR3 has 14 amino acids. Germline values: CDR1 MNHEY, CDR2 SVGAGI. Trimming removed 7 bases from V and 2 bases from J; junction bases left unmatched: 6. The CDR3 reads CASTKGQPTDTQYF. The CDR3 DNA sequence: TGTGCCAGCACTAAGGGACAGCCCACAGATACGCAGTATTTT.

V gene TRBV6-5 combines with J gene TRBJ2-7; 7 bases are shared with TRBD1. Germline values: CDR1 MNHEY, CDR2 SVGAGI. The CDR3 is made up of 15 amino acids. Trimming took 6 bases from V and 0 from J; bases not matched to a gene: 8. In DNA form, the CDR3 reads TGTGCCAGCAGGGACGGGACAGTTCGCTCCTACGAGCAGTACTTC. Protein sequence: CASRDGTVRSYEQYF.

The DNA of the CDR3 is TGTGCCAGCAGTTTATCGGGGCGGGAGCGGGGCTGGCAGTTCTTC. Residues: CASSLSGRERGWQFF. This chain uses TRBV28 with TRBJ2-1; 7 bases line up with TRBD2. The germline CDR1 and CDR2 sequences are MDHEN and SYDVKM. Trimming at V came to 1 base and at J to 12 bases, leaving 12 bases not matched to a gene. This CDR3 has 15 amino acids.

The sample holds a few counts of this clone. This chain links TRBV7-2 with TRBJ2-5; D possibly corresponds to TRBD2 (6 bases). This CDR3 contains 16 residues. Germline V gene sequence: CDR1 SGHTA, CDR2 FQGNSA. Trimming stripped 5 bases from V and 5 bases from J, with 21 bases between. Here the CDR3 DNA reads TGTGCCAGCAGCCGGCCGGGGGTAGCCACTATGGAGACCCAGTACTTC. Protein product: CASSRPGVATMETQYF.

The chain is built from TRBV11-2 and TRBJ1-1; D might be TRBD1 (5 bases). The CDR3 contains 15 residues. CDR1 is SGHAT and CDR2 is FQNNGV in the germline V gene. Trimming removed 5 bases from V and 5 bases from J, with 18 bases in between. The CDR3 sequence: CASSPISGGRTEAFF. The DNA for the CDR3 is TGTGCCAGCAGCCCCATATCCGGGGGTAGGACTGAAGCTTTCTTT.

The chain is built from TRBV11-2 and TRBJ2-3; perhaps TRBD2 as D (5 bases). V was clipped by 5 bases and J by 1 base, with 13 bases between them. CDR3 length equals 15 residues. Looked up from germline, CDR1 is SGHAT and CDR2 is FQNNGV. This CDR3 is CASSPGLVGTDTQYF. CDR3 DNA sequence: TGTGCCAGCAGCCCGGGATTAGTGGGCACAGATACGCAGTATTTT.

A remark on this clone: One end of the junction fails to match germline, which may point to a read error. This sequence joins TRBV28 and TRBJ2-1; D may be TRBD1 or TRBD2 (6 bases each). The CDR3 length is 16 residues. Looked up from germline, CDR1 is MDHEN and CDR2 is SYDVKM. In DNA, the CDR3 is TGTGCCAGCATTTTAGGGGGGACGGGGACCTACAATGAGCAGTTCTTC. It specifies CASILGGTGTYNEQFF.

This chain uses TRBV9 with TRBJ2-3, with TRBD2 matching 11 bases. Losses at the gene ends were 0 bases for V and 5 bases for J; bases not matched to a gene: 8. Germline V gene lookup returns CDR1 SGDLS and CDR2 YYNGEE. This CDR3 is 17 amino acids long. The CDR3 bases are TGTGCCAGCAGCGTAGCTATCCTAGCGGGGGGTGGAGATACGCAGTATTTT. Translating it yields CASSVAILAGGGDTQYF.

The chain is built from TRBV7-2 and TRBJ2-7, with 10 bases lining up with TRBD2. Germline V gene sequence: CDR1 SGHTA, CDR2 FQGNSA. This CDR3 comprises 16 residues. Trimming at V came to 2 bases and at J to 5 bases, leaving 9 bases not matched to a gene. DNA of the CDR3: TGTGCCAGCAGCTTATCATGGGCTAGCGGGGGCCACGAGCAGTACTTC. This codes for CASSLSWASGGHEQYF.

The chain has TRBV9 and TRBJ1-2, with D perhaps TRBD1 (6 bases). The CDR3 is 16 amino acids. The V and J ends lost 0 bases and 4 bases respectively, with 16 bases between them. Germline lookup yields CDR1 SGDLS and CDR2 YYNGEE. The CDR3 protein is CASSVAFGGAGYGYTF. CDR3 nucleotide sequence: TGTGCCAGCAGCGTAGCTTTTGGGGGCGCGGGCTATGGCTACACCTTC.

This clone was seen more than once but under ten times. This sequence joins TRBV20-1 and TRBJ2-7; 7 nucleotides agree with TRBD1. The CDR3 length is 11 residues. The germline V gene has CDR1 DFQATT and CDR2 SNEGSKA (reference sequence). The V segment lost 6 bases and the J segment 6 bases; nucleotides outside the gene matches: 5. The CDR3 spells CSAPDRAEQYF. The CDR3 coding sequence is TGCAGTGCCCCCGACAGGGCCGAGCAGTACTTC.

The CDR3 bases are TGTGCCAGCAGCCCCGGGACTAGCGGGGGGCCGGAGCAGTTCTTC. Residues: CASSPGTSGGPEQFF. The chain combines TRBV6-5 with TRBJ2-1; 15 nucleotides agree with TRBD2. The CDR3 contains 15 residues. Germline loops: CDR1 MNHEY, CDR2 SVGAGI. V trimming: 6 bases; J trimming: 10 bases; junction bases outside the gene matches: 7.

This chain links TRBV7-8 with TRBJ2-6, with a weak D call TRBD2 (7 bases). This CDR3 region has 15 residues. The V gene's germline CDR1 is SGHVS and CDR2 FQNEAQ. The V end lost 5 bases, the J end lost 2 bases, and 10 bases lay between the germline ends. In nucleotides, the CDR3 is TGTGCCAGCAGCAAGGGGGGGGCTGGGGCCAACGTCCTGACTTTC. Its protein product is CASSKGGAGANVLTF.

CDR3 coding DNA: TGTGCCAGCAGCCAAGTGGACAGGCTCGTGGCAAGTACGCAGTATTTT. This encodes CASSQVDRLVASTQYF. The rearrangement joins TRBV14 to TRBJ2-3; 7 positions match TRBD1. Trimming removed 1 base from V and 8 bases from J; junction bases left unmatched: 12. Germline assignment: CDR1 SGHDN and CDR2 FVKESK. The CDR3 sequence is 16 residues long.

The J gene is TRBJ2-2, the V gene TRBV6-6; D uncertain. The CDR3 length is 12 residues. Trimming shortened V by 6 bases and J by 2 bases, and 4 bases separated the two germline ends. The germline V gene encodes CDR1 MNHNY and CDR2 SVGAGI (reference sequence). CDR3 in amino acids: CASRTNTGELFF. DNA for the CDR3: TGTGCCAGCAGGACAAACACCGGGGAGCTGTTTTTT.

The J gene is TRBJ1-4, the V gene TRBV28; 9 bases align to TRBD1. In germline, CDR1 is MDHEN, CDR2 SYDVKM. Trimming took 5 bases from V and 8 from J; bases not matched to a gene: 12. This CDR3 is 16 amino acids long. CDR3 bases: TGTGCCAGCAGTGGAACCGGGACAGGGCGGGAGGAAAAACTGTTTTTT. This encodes CASSGTGTGREEKLFF.

This rearrangement joins TRBV14 to TRBJ1-2, with D possibly being TRBD1 (6 bases). Deletions cut 1 base from V and 2 bases from J, with 8 bases between. Germline assignment: CDR1 SGHDN and CDR2 FVKESK. The CDR3 loop spans 14 amino acids. DNA for the CDR3: TGTGCCAGCAGCCAAGGGGGGCCAAACTATGGCTACACCTTC. Its translation: CASSQGGPNYGYTF.

This chain links TRBV5-5 with TRBJ2-2; D is ambiguous. The CDR3 contains 16 residues. The V end was cut by 0 bases, the J end by 1 base, with 10 bases between. The germline V gene encodes CDR1 SGHKS and CDR2 YYEKEE (reference sequence). CDR3 amino acids: CASSLVTPQNTGELFF. In nucleotides, the CDR3 is TGTGCCAGCAGCTTGGTGACTCCCCAGAACACCGGGGAGCTGTTTTTT. Full variable domain (outside the CDR3, taken from reference TRBV5-5 and TRBJ2-2): DAGVTQSPTHLIKTRGQQVTLRCSPISGHKSVSWYQQVLGQGPQFIFQYYEKEERGRGNFPDRFSARQFPNYSSELNVNALLLGDSALYLCASSLVTPQNTGELFFGEGSRLTVL.

CDR3 DNA: TGTGCCAGTAGTAGAGGGTCCACTGGGTACGAGCAGTACTTC. As protein: CASSRGSTGYEQYF. The chain recombines TRBV19 with TRBJ2-7; TRBD2 is a possible D gene (5 bases). Between the trimmed V and J ends, which lost 4 bases and 4 bases, there was a span of 14 bases. The germline V gene encodes CDR1 LNHDA and CDR2 SQIVND (reference sequence). This CDR3 is built from 14 residues.

The CDR3 region is CASLRGANTGELFF. DNA for the CDR3: TGTGCCAGCTTACGGGGGGCGAACACCGGGGAGCTGTTTTTT. The rearrangement links TRBV2 to TRBJ2-2; 7 nucleotides agree with TRBD2. V shed 8 bases, J shed 0 bases, and the junction held 3 bases outside the gene matches. The CDR3 extends over 14 amino acids. Germline values: CDR1 SNHLY, CDR2 FYNNEI.

The rearrangement uses TRBV29-1 and TRBJ1-2, with 9 bases identical to TRBD1. The ends lost 5 bases at V and 4 bases at J; junction bases unmatched: 8. The CDR3 spans 14 residues. Per germline, CDR1 SQVTM and CDR2 ANQGSEA. For the CDR3, the DNA is TGCAGCGTTACTCGGGACAGGGAGAGCTATGGCTACACCTTC. Its translation is CSVTRDRESYGYTF. Variable domain in full (rest from reference TRBV29-1 and TRBJ1-2): SAVISQKPSRDICQRGTSLTIQCQVDSQVTMMFWYRQQPGQSLTLIATANQGSEATYESGFVIDKFPISRPNLTFSTLTVSNMSPEDSSIYLCSVTRDRESYGYTFGSGTRLTVV.

This clone was found a few times. This chain joins TRBV7-6 and TRBJ1-1; 9 bases map to TRBD1. V was pared by 0 bases and J by 3 bases, with 5 bases of the junction left unmatched. This CDR3 has 16 amino acids. Germline V gene lookup returns CDR1 SGHVS and CDR2 FNYEAQ. CDR3 loop: CASSLAIQGAHTEAFF. CDR3 nucleotides: TGTGCCAGCAGCTTAGCAATACAGGGGGCGCACACTGAAGCTTTCTTT.

Turning to this clone: Other DNA sequences in this sample translate to the same CDR3. The V and J genes are TRBV4-3 and TRBJ1-2; 7 bases line up with TRBD1. This CDR3 contains 14 residues. Germline trimming cut 0 bases from V and 3 bases from J; bases unmatched to any gene: 1. Germline CDR1 and CDR2: LGHNA and YSLEER. CDR3 coding DNA: TGCGCCAGCAGCCAAGAAACAGGGGACTATGGCTACACCTTC. It yields the protein CASSQETGDYGYTF.